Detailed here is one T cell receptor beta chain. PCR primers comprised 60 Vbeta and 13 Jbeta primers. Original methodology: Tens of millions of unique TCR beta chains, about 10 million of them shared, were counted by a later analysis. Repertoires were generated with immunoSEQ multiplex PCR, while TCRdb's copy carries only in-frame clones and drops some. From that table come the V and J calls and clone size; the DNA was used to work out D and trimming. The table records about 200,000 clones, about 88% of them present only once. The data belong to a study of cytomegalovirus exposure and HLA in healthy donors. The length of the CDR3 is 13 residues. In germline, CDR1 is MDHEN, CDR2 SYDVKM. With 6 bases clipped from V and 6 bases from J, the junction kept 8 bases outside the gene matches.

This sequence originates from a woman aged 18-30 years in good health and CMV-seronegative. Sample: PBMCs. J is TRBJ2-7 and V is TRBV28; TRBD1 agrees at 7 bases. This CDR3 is CASRWTGPSEQYF. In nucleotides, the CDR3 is TGTGCCAGCAGATGGACAGGTCCGAGCGAGCAGTACTTC.